The clone carrying this T cell receptor beta chain has a handful of counts. RNA transcripts provided the source from which TCR beta CDR3 regions were amplified. The HTBI primer set served for first-round RT-PCR of the TCR CDR3. MiXCR was run by TCRdb on the multiplex PCR reads, yielding one entry per CDR3 protein. The sample shows more than 300,000 distinct CDR3 sequences, roughly 13% of them seen only once. The sample belongs to a study of T cells in Graves' hyperthyroidism and ophthalmopathy. Absent ophthalmopathy progression within 18 months defined stable Graves' hyperthyroidism. Among the patients, aged 18 to 65, hyperthyroidism was newly diagnosed and had lasted under 2 months. Exclusion followed for patients with uncontrolled infection, other autoimmune disease, pregnancy or lactation. From approximately 9.3 ml of fresh peripheral blood, PBMCs were isolated. CDR3 length: 14 amino acids. Between the trimmed V and J ends, which lost 3 bases and 2 bases, there was a span of 9 bases. Germline CDR1 and CDR2: MNHEY and SMNVEV (reference sequence).

This chain uses TRBV27 with TRBJ2-3; D is unresolved. The sequenced material came from blood. The TCR sequence derives from a woman aged 18-29 years with Graves' hyperthyroidism. In nucleotides, the CDR3 is TGTGCCAGCAGTTTTGGGCACACCACAGATACGCAGTATTTT. This encodes CASSFGHTTDTQYF.